Below are 20 T cell receptor beta chains sequenced from a single sample in a study of CD8 T cells in Susac syndrome (dated by TCRdb to the late 2010s). The library was generated by the immunoSEQ multiplex PCR assay. RNA was extracted with the RNeasy kit and about 0.5 to 1 ug was reverse transcribed using random hexamers. TCRdb itself trimmed the public reads at Q25 with fastp, ran MiXCR and retained productive beta chains. Every CDR3 protein is listed once, alongside the most common genes and DNA of its rows. The sample has under 350,000 distinct CDR3 sequences on record, 90% to 95% of them singletons. About 0.07% of the sample rests with the top ten. The sample taken for sequencing was CD4+ T cells from PBMCs. The receptor source for this set is a human donor with multiple sclerosis.

J is TRBJ2-1 and V is TRBV7-9; 9 bases are shared with TRBD2. V gave up 5 bases and J gave up 6 bases; unmatched junction bases: 11. The CDR3 spans 16 residues. Germline loops: CDR1 SEHNR, CDR2 FQNEAQ (reference sequence). The CDR3 DNA reads TGTGCCAGCAGCGACCAAGCGGGGGGAACAGCCAATGAGCAGTTCTTC. Protein sequence: CASSDQAGGTANEQFF.

The CDR3 nucleotides read TGCGCCAGCAATCCCTTCCTGGCCGGCTACACCTTC. Protein product: CASNPFLAGYTF. The V and J genes are TRBV23-1 and TRBJ1-2; unclear D gene. TRBV23-1 has ORF status, its function being uncertain. CDR3 length: 12 amino acids. The V end was cut by 7 bases, the J end by 8 bases, with 14 bases between.

The J gene is TRBJ1-5, the V gene TRBV6-5; no definite D call. CDR3 size: 17 residues. V gave up 0 bases and J gave up 0 bases, with 12 bases separating them. Germline V gives CDR1 MNHEY, CDR2 SVGAGI. CDR3 bases: TGTGCCAGCAGTTACTCTCGGCCTAGCTATAGCAATCAGCCCCAGCATTTT. This encodes CASSYSRPSYSNQPQHF.

The J gene is TRBJ2-7, the V gene TRBV5-6; tentatively, D is TRBD1 (6 bases). Trimming left V 1 base short and J 2 bases short, with 16 bases between. The CDR3 is 16 amino acids. Germline CDR1 SGHDT, CDR2 YYEEEE. CDR3 coding DNA: TGTGCCAGCAGCTTGTTTACCCCTCACAGGGCCTACGAGCAGTACTTC. Its protein is CASSLFTPHRAYEQYF.

The chain joins TRBV7-3 to TRBJ2-3; possible D gene TRBD2, 5 bases. Germline V gene data show CDR1 as SGHTA and CDR2 as FQGTGA. The V end lost 5 bases, the J end lost 2 bases, and 5 bases lay between the germline ends. The length of the CDR3 is 12 residues. The CDR3 DNA follows: TGTGCCAGCAGCGACTACACAGATACGCAGTATTTT. As protein: CASSDYTDTQYF. The full variable domain, its missing parts supplied by reference TRBV7-3 and TRBJ2-3, is GAGVSQTPSNKVTEKGKYVELRCDPISGHTALYWYRQSLGQGPEFLIYFQGTGAADDSGLPNDRFFAVRPEGSVSTLKIQRTERGDSAVYLCASSDYTDTQYFGPGTRLTVL.

The chain carries TRBV30 and TRBJ1-2; TRBD1 matches at 7 bases. J gave up 1 base and V 7 bases, and 9 bases lay outside the gene matches. The germline gives CDR1 GTSNPN, CDR2 SVGIG (reference sequence). CDR3 size: 14 residues. DNA for the CDR3: TGTGCCTCTCTAAAAGGGACAGTTAACTATGGCTACACCTTC. It is translated as CASLKGTVNYGYTF.

The chain has TRBV23-1 and TRBJ1-4; D gene ambiguous. TRBV23-1 is sorted into the ORF group, with uncertain function. Trimming left V 7 bases short and J 1 base short, with 16 bases between. This CDR3 comprises 16 residues. CDR3 protein: CASIPPVMRTNEKLFF. As DNA, the CDR3 is TGCGCCAGCATCCCCCCAGTCATGAGAACTAATGAAAAACTGTTTTTT.

This chain joins TRBV5-1 and TRBJ1-2; D is unresolved. This CDR3 is built from 16 residues. V was shortened by 0 bases and J by 4 bases, with 16 bases between the two germline ends. Looked up from germline, CDR1 is SGHRS and CDR2 is YFSETQ. The CDR3: CASSLAPVLRGYGYTF. CDR3 nucleotide sequence: TGCGCCAGCAGCTTGGCCCCGGTACTTCGCGGCTATGGCTACACCTTC.

V usage is TRBV12-3 or TRBV12-4 and J usage is TRBJ1-1, with D perhaps matching TRBD1 (6 bases). The CDR3 sequence is 14 residues long. Trimming took 3 bases from V and 5 from J, leaving 13 bases between them. The CDR3 nucleotides read TGTGCCAGCAGTTTTGAAGGGGGTGTAACTGAAGCTTTCTTT. Amino acids: CASSFEGGVTEAFF.

The chain has TRBV6-6 and TRBJ1-5; 7 bases are shared with TRBD1. The V gene end was trimmed by 6 bases and the J gene end by 4 bases; junction bases not matched to a gene: 6. CDR3 length equals 14 residues. Germline V gene lookup returns CDR1 MNHNY and CDR2 SVGAGI (reference sequence). The CDR3 is CASSHRDRNQPQHF. CDR3 DNA: TGTGCCAGCAGCCACCGGGACAGAAATCAGCCCCAGCATTTT.

This rearrangement joins TRBV6-2 or TRBV6-3 to TRBJ2-7; 7 bases agree with TRBD1. Germline lookup yields CDR1 MNHEY and CDR2 SVGEGT. The CDR3 extends over 15 amino acids. V dropped 6 bases and J dropped 2; count of bases not matched to a gene: 10. The CDR3 here is CASRAQTGRTYEQYF. The CDR3 region has the DNA TGTGCCAGCAGAGCTCAGACAGGGCGTACCTACGAGCAGTACTTC.

This clonotype was observed a few times. The J gene is TRBJ1-2, the V gene TRBV20-1, with unresolved D. This CDR3 comprises 12 residues. Trimming took off 6 bases at V and 7 bases at J, with 15 bases between the two ends. The germline gives CDR1 DFQATT, CDR2 SNEGSKA (reference sequence). The CDR3 region has the DNA TGCAGTGCCCCAGGTAGCGGGGTTGGCTACACCTTC. Protein product: CSAPGSGVGYTF.

The genes are TRBV11-2 and TRBJ2-1; TRBD2 agrees at 8 bases. CDR1 and CDR2 (germline): SGHAT, FQNNGV. Germline trimming cut 1 base from V and 5 bases from J; bases unmatched to any gene: 4. There are 15 residues in the CDR3. The CDR3 DNA reads TGTGCCAGCAGCTTAGTGCCGGGGGGGGACAATGAGCAGTTCTTC. It codes for CASSLVPGGDNEQFF.

V and J are TRBV3-1 and TRBJ2-1; 8 bases fit TRBD1. This CDR3 is built from 13 residues. J was trimmed by 10 bases and V by 2 bases; bases with no gene match: 4. Per the germline V gene, CDR1 is LGHDT and CDR2 is YNNKEL (reference sequence). For the CDR3, the DNA is TGTGCCAGCAGCCAAAGCGCAGGGGGCGAGCAGTTCTTC. Amino acids: CASSQSAGGEQFF.

The chain combines TRBV29-1 with TRBJ2-5; the D gene is possibly TRBD1 (5 bases). V was shortened by 7 bases and J by 2 bases, with 14 bases between the two germline ends. The CDR3 runs 13 residues. Germline V lookup: CDR1 SQVTM, CDR2 ANQGSEA. This CDR3 reads CSADSRRQETQYF. In nucleotides, the CDR3 is TGCAGCGCCGACAGCCGTCGACAAGAGACCCAGTACTTC.

The chain has TRBV12-3 or TRBV12-4 and TRBJ1-2; a possible D gene is TRBD1 (5 bases). The CDR3 totals 13 residues. The V end lost 6 bases, the J end lost 8 bases, and 16 bases lay between the germline ends. CDR3 DNA sequence: TGTGCCAGCAGACCCGGGACGAGGCTAGGCTACACCTTC. It specifies CASRPGTRLGYTF.

The CDR3: CSARDSGQGAGETQYF. CDR3 sequence (DNA): TGCAGTGCTAGAGATTCGGGACAGGGGGCGGGAGAGACCCAGTACTTC. The chain uses TRBV20-1 and TRBJ2-5; 12 nucleotides align to TRBD1. Germline lookup yields CDR1 DFQATT and CDR2 SNEGSKA (reference sequence). V lost 0 bases to trimming and J lost 4 bases; unmatched junction nucleotides: 6. CDR3 length: 16 amino acids.

The rearrangement links TRBV29-1 to TRBJ1-2; D is possibly TRBD1 (5 bases). V was cut by 3 bases and J by 8 bases, with 10 bases left in between. The germline gives CDR1 SQVTM, CDR2 ANQGSEA. This CDR3 comprises 11 residues. CDR3 DNA sequence: TGCAGCGTTGATGCCAGGGAAGGCTACACCTTC. This encodes CSVDAREGYTF.

CDR3 sequence: CASRRGGGRTDTQYF. DNA of the CDR3: TGTGCCAGCAGGCGGGGCGGGGGGCGTACAGATACGCAGTATTTT. The genes are TRBV2 and TRBJ2-3; TRBD2 aligns across 8 bases. Germline V CDR1 and CDR2: SNHLY, FYNNEI. CDR3 length: 15 amino acids. The J segment lost 3 bases and the V segment lost 6 bases, leaving 8 bases of the junction unmatched.

The chain is built from TRBV7-2 and TRBJ1-5; TRBD1 might be the D (5 bases). This CDR3 is 15 amino acids long. The V end lost 4 bases, the J end lost 7 bases, and 17 bases lay between the germline ends. CDR1 and CDR2 (germline): SGHTA, FQGNSA. In DNA form, the CDR3 reads TGTGCCAGCAGCTCAACCGGGACTCCCGGGCAGCCCCAGCATTTT. The encoded protein is CASSSTGTPGQPQHF. Full variable domain (rest looked up from reference TRBV7-2 and TRBJ1-5): GAGVSQSPSNKVTEKGKDVELRCDPISGHTALYWYRQSLGQGLEFLIYFQGNSAPDKSGLPSDRFSAERTGGSVSTLTIQRTQQEDSAVYLCASSSTGTPGQPQHFGDGTRLSIL.